The next 26 T cell receptor beta chains were all read from a single sample in a study of blood T cell repertoires in COVID-19. Profiling relied on immunoSEQ multiplex PCR, and the TCRdb table lists in-frame clones only, not all of them. Here the sample spans approximately 56,000 clones, about 90% being singletons. Sequencing was carried out using peripheral blood. The receptors originated from an elderly man with active or convalescent COVID-19.

Concerning this clone: Other DNA variants within this sample encode the same CDR3. This rearrangement joins TRBV9 to TRBJ2-1; a weak D match, TRBD2 (5 bases). Germline-derived CDR1 and CDR2 are SGDLS and YYNGEE. V dropped 0 bases and J dropped 2 bases, with 9 bases sitting between them. The CDR3 totals 15 residues. CDR3 DNA: TGTGCCAGCAGCGTAGACTCCGGGGCCTACAATGAGCAGTTCTTC. Protein: CASSVDSGAYNEQFF.

The CDR3 DNA sequence: TGTGCCAGCAGCCCACTAGCGGGGGGGCTGGAGACCCAGTACTTC. This sequence encodes CASSPLAGGLETQYF. The V call is TRBV5-4, the J call TRBJ2-5; 13 bases fit TRBD2. In germline, CDR1 is SGHNT, CDR2 YYREEE (reference sequence). With V trimmed by 4 bases and J by 5 bases, 5 bases remained unmatched. The CDR3 contains 15 residues.

This chain uses TRBV19 with TRBJ2-5, with D uncertain. The germline CDR1 and CDR2 sequences are LNHDA and SQIVND (reference sequence). The CDR3 extends over 14 amino acids. Between the trimmed V and J ends, which lost 1 base and 2 bases, there was a span of 8 bases. The CDR3 is CASSIGAGQETQYF. The CDR3 DNA reads as TGTGCCAGTAGTATAGGTGCAGGTCAAGAGACCCAGTACTTC.

The rearrangement uses TRBV4-3 and TRBJ2-3; the D gene is possibly TRBD2 (5 bases). Trimming shortened V by 1 base and J by 3 bases, and 11 bases separated the two germline ends. Germline V gene sequence: CDR1 LGHNA, CDR2 YSLEER. The CDR3 sequence is 15 residues long. The CDR3 DNA sequence: TGCGCCAGCAGCCAAGGCCCACTAGGGACAGATACGCAGTATTTT. Its translation: CASSQGPLGTDTQYF.

This clone was recorded only once. The V call is TRBV7-9, the J call TRBJ1-1, with D perhaps matching TRBD1 (5 bases). The V and J ends lost 5 bases and 3 bases respectively, with 25 bases between them. Germline V gene sequence: CDR1 SEHNR, CDR2 FQNEAQ (reference sequence). The CDR3 is 18 amino acids. The CDR3, as DNA: TGTGCCAGCAGCCCGTTAGGGGATCAGTCCCAAACCGACACTGAAGCTTTCTTT. Its protein product is CASSPLGDQSQTDTEAFF.

The chain carries TRBV4-3 and TRBJ2-3, with 7 bases aligning to TRBD2. Germline V CDR1 and CDR2: LGHNA, YSLEER. Trimming cost V 1 base and J 7 bases; bases outside gene matches: 2. This CDR3 has 13 amino acids. The CDR3, as DNA: TGCGCCAGCAGCCAAGGGACTAGTTATACGCAGTATTTT. Its protein product is CASSQGTSYTQYF.

The V call is TRBV30, the J call TRBJ2-3; TRBD2 is a possible D gene (7 bases). V lost 0 bases and J lost 6, with 13 bases in between. The CDR3 spans 14 residues. Germline V gene sequence: CDR1 GTSNPN, CDR2 SVGIG (reference sequence). CDR3 bases: TGTGCCTGGAGTGTAGGGGGGGGGACCGATACGCAGTATTTT. Translated, it gives CAWSVGGGTDTQYF.

The rearrangement links TRBV7-8 to TRBJ1-1; no clear D gene. This CDR3 is 17 amino acids long. Trimming left V 1 base short and J 5 bases short, with 20 bases between. Germline CDR1 SGHVS, CDR2 FQNEAQ. In DNA form, the CDR3 reads TGTGCCAGCAGCTTAGACGGAGGCGTCGGTAGGAGGACTGAAGCTTTCTTT. Translation gives CASSLDGGVGRRTEAFF.

J is TRBJ2-5 and V is TRBV18; 11 bases align to TRBD1. The CDR3 has 16 amino acids. Germline V gene sequence: CDR1 KGHSH, CDR2 LQKENI. V shed 3 bases, J shed 1 base, and the junction held 4 bases outside the gene matches. CDR3 loop: CASSPGTGGLQETQYF. CDR3 DNA sequence: TGTGCCAGCTCACCTGGGACAGGGGGACTCCAAGAGACCCAGTACTTC.

The V gene is TRBV11-2, the J gene TRBJ1-1, with a possible D match to TRBD1 (6 bases). Germline V gene data show CDR1 as SGHAT and CDR2 as FQNNGV. V was shortened by 2 bases and J by 5 bases, with 15 bases between the two germline ends. The CDR3 is 15 residues long. The CDR3 reads CASSLLQGVGTEAFF. The DNA for the CDR3 is TGTGCCAGCAGCTTACTACAGGGAGTTGGGACTGAAGCTTTCTTT.

The rearrangement uses TRBV14 and TRBJ1-1, with TRBD1 matching 7 bases. V was pared by 4 bases and J by 4 bases, with 3 bases of the junction left unmatched. Germline CDR1 is SGHDN and CDR2 is FVKESK. CDR3 length equals 13 residues. For the CDR3, the DNA is TGTGCCAGCAGCCCGACAGGGTTCACTGAAGCTTTCTTT. It codes for CASSPTGFTEAFF.

The chain employs TRBV6-5 and TRBJ2-7; a possible D gene is TRBD1 (5 bases). This CDR3 has 12 amino acids. V was shortened by 6 bases and J by 3 bases, with 9 bases between the two germline ends. Germline CDR1 reads MNHEY; CDR2 reads SVGAGI. In DNA, the CDR3 is TGTGCCAGCAGGGACATAATCTACGAGCAGTACTTC. Its translation is CASRDIIYEQYF.

The chain couples TRBV6-1 to TRBJ2-1, with 7 bases that match TRBD2. The V gene end was trimmed by 0 bases and the J gene end by 3 bases; junction bases not matched to a gene: 5. Germline-derived CDR1 and CDR2 are MNHNS and SASEGT. The CDR3 consists of 16 residues. The CDR3, as DNA: TGTGCCAGCAGTGAAGCGCTAGCGGCGGACTACAATGAGCAGTTCTTC. This translates into CASSEALAADYNEQFF.

V and J are TRBV9 and TRBJ2-7; 12 nucleotides align to TRBD2. The CDR3 runs 16 residues. The V gene end was trimmed by 4 bases and the J gene end by 1 base; junction bases not matched to a gene: 6. In germline, CDR1 is SGDLS, CDR2 YYNGEE. CDR3 loop: CASSTGTSGLSYEQYF. The CDR3 coding sequence is TGTGCCAGCAGCACTGGGACTAGCGGGCTATCCTACGAGCAGTACTTC.

Here the CDR3 reads CASSLDGGTNEKLFF. The CDR3 coding sequence is TGTGCCAGCAGCTTGGATGGGGGCACTAATGAAAAACTGTTTTTT. This rearrangement joins TRBV5-5 to TRBJ1-4, with D perhaps matching TRBD1 (6 bases). This CDR3 is built from 15 residues. CDR1 SGHKS and CDR2 YYEKEE come from the germline V gene (reference sequence). V dropped 0 bases and J dropped 2 bases, with 8 bases sitting between them.

J is TRBJ1-2 and V is TRBV27; D is unclear. Trimming pared 6 bases from V and 8 bases from J, leaving 16 bases between. CDR1 MNHEY and CDR2 SMNVEV come from the germline V gene (reference sequence). The CDR3 loop spans 13 amino acids. CDR3 loop: CASRSRPYGGYTF. The CDR3 DNA reads as TGTGCCAGCAGGTCCAGACCCTACGGGGGCTACACCTTC.

This chain's CDR3 is CASSLGTSGGASTDTQYF. Here the CDR3 DNA reads TGTGCCAGCAGCCTTGGGACTAGCGGGGGGGCTAGCACAGATACGCAGTATTTT. V usage is TRBV6-2 or TRBV6-3 and J usage is TRBJ2-3; the match to TRBD2 covers 16 bases. This CDR3 comprises 18 residues. Per the germline V gene, CDR1 is MNHEY and CDR2 is SVGEGT. V shed 6 bases, J shed 0 bases, and the junction held 6 bases outside the gene matches.

V usage is TRBV30 and J usage is TRBJ1-6; D perhaps matches TRBD1 (5 bases). V lost 3 bases and J lost 1, with 10 bases in between. Germline CDR1 is GTSNPN and CDR2 is SVGIG (reference sequence). This CDR3 has 15 residues. For the CDR3, the DNA is TGTGCCTGGAGGGGCCAGGGATCCTATAATTCACCCCTCCACTTT. Its translation is CAWRGQGSYNSPLHF.

The chain has TRBV15 and TRBJ2-3, with 10 bases fitting TRBD2. Looked up from germline, CDR1 is LNHNV and CDR2 is YYDKDF (reference sequence). This CDR3 has 16 residues. Germline trimming cut 1 base from V and 1 base from J; bases unmatched to any gene: 2. The CDR3 region is CATSRVSGGGTDTQYF. CDR3 DNA sequence: TGTGCCACCAGCAGAGTAAGCGGGGGGGGCACAGATACGCAGTATTTT. Based on the CDR3 plus reference TRBV15 and TRBJ2-3, the full variable domain is DAMVIQNPRYQVTQFGKPVTLSCSQTLNHNVMYWYQQKSSQAPKLLFHYYDKDFNNEADTPDNFQSRRPNTSFCFLDIRSPGLGDTAMYLCATSRVSGGGTDTQYFGPGTRLTVL.

This chain connects TRBV29-1 to TRBJ1-5; 9 bases fit TRBD1. CDR3 length: 13 residues. Per germline, CDR1 SQVTM and CDR2 ANQGSEA. The V and J ends lost 5 bases and 5 bases, in that order; junction bases with no gene match: 4. CDR3 bases: TGCAGCGTTCAGGACAGGGGCTATCAGCCCCAGCATTTT. Translating it yields CSVQDRGYQPQHF.

The V and J genes are TRBV28 and TRBJ1-5; the D is unclear. CDR1 is MDHEN, CDR2 SYDVKM, per germline. The length of the CDR3 is 13 residues. V gave up 5 bases and J gave up 4 bases, with 9 bases separating them. The CDR3 DNA sequence: TGTGCCAGCAGTCCCTCGGGGAATCAGCCCCAGCATTTT. Its translation is CASSPSGNQPQHF.

The rearrangement uses TRBV24-1 and TRBJ1-3; D unresolved. This CDR3 is built from 15 residues. The V gene's germline CDR1 is KGHDR and CDR2 SFDVKD. Trimming cost V 3 bases and J 3 bases, with 11 bases left between them. CDR3 protein: CATSDTKSGGNTIYF. In DNA, the CDR3 is TGTGCCACCAGTGATACCAAATCGGGTGGAAACACCATATATTTT.

The rearrangement uses TRBV19 and TRBJ2-5; 11 positions agree with TRBD2. The germline CDR1 and CDR2 sequences are LNHDA and SQIVND (reference sequence). This CDR3 region has 14 residues. V gave up 3 bases and J gave up 5 bases; unmatched junction bases: 2. The CDR3 coding sequence is TGTGCCAGTAGTATGACTAGCGGGGTGGAGACCCAGTACTTC. Translating gives CASSMTSGVETQYF.

This chain links TRBV6-4 with TRBJ2-3; the D gene is possibly TRBD2 (6 bases). The germline V and J ends were trimmed by 1 base and 2 bases, with 16 bases remaining between them. Germline values: CDR1 MRHNA, CDR2 SNTAGT. CDR3 size: 17 residues. CDR3 DNA sequence: TGTGCCAGCAGTGACTTTGGTACGGGACTTTCCACAGATACGCAGTATTTT. This codes for CASSDFGTGLSTDTQYF.

CDR3 coding DNA: TGTGCCAGCAGCTTGGGACAGGGGGCAGCCCAAGAGACCCAGTACTTC. Translating gives CASSLGQGAAQETQYF. V gene TRBV5-4 combines with J gene TRBJ2-5; 10 bases line up with TRBD1. Trimming took 0 bases from V and 1 from J; bases not matched to a gene: 3. Germline V gives CDR1 SGHNT, CDR2 YYREEE (reference sequence). This CDR3 has 16 amino acids.

This sequence joins TRBV5-1 and TRBJ1-6; a weak D match, TRBD1 (5 bases). The CDR3 extends over 23 amino acids. In germline, CDR1 is SGHRS, CDR2 YFSETQ. The V gene lost 3 bases and the J gene lost 2 bases, with 33 bases spanning the gap. The CDR3 sequence is CASSWLYRIMTESRSPYNSPLHF. The DNA of the CDR3 is TGCGCCAGCAGCTGGTTATACCGGATCATGACAGAGTCTCGTTCTCCCTATAATTCACCCCTCCACTTT.